A selection of T cell receptor beta chains follows, all from one sample in a study of T cell changes during pregnancy in multiple sclerosis. Sequencing used immunoSEQ multiplex PCR; TCRdb keeps in-frame clones, though not all of them. The sample lists about 20,000 clones; around nine tenths were seen once. Source: CD8+ T cells from peripheral blood mononuclear cells, taken after pregnancy. Every receptor here comes from a female donor in good health, enrolled as a control in a pregnancy study. The CDR3 runs from the conserved cysteine through the conserved F or W. A D gene is named only where the DNA matches it firmly. The size field is filled for only some rows; it gives once, few, many or a size class.

-	TRBV4-1	medium-sized	TRBJ2-1	CASSQDRLNNEQFF	TGCGCCAGCAGCCAAGACCGTCTAAACAATGAGCAGTTCTTC
-	TRBV5-8	-	TRBJ1-2	CASSLQSANYGYTF	TGTGCCAGCAGCTTGCAGTCAGCGAACTATGGCTACACCTTC
-	TRBV9	-	TRBJ2-7	CASSATPGNSYEQYF	TGTGCCAGCAGCGCCACACCGGGGAACTCCTACGAGCAGTACTTC
-	TRBV7-6	-	TRBJ2-4	CASSLGGRENIQYF	TGTGCCAGCAGCTTGGGGGGGCGCGAGAACATTCAGTACTTC
TRBD2	TRBV6-5	-	TRBJ2-7	CASSYGSSGESYEQYF	TGTGCCAGCAGTTACGGCAGTAGCGGGGAATCCTACGAGCAGTACTTC
TRBD2	TRBV7-2	-	TRBJ2-7	CASSPLAGAWDEQYF	TGTGCCAGCAGCCCTCTAGCGGGGGCCTGGGACGAGCAGTACTTC
-	TRBV20-1	-	TRBJ2-1	CSAPLYNEQFF	TGCAGTGCCCCCCTCTACAATGAGCAGTTCTTC
-	TRBV6-5	-	TRBJ1-5	CASNPTESNQPQHF	TGTGCCAGCAACCCTACAGAGAGCAATCAGCCCCAGCATTTT
TRBD1	TRBV6-4	-	TRBJ1-2	CASSDSGTGGGYTF	TGTGCCAGCAGTGACTCCGGGACAGGGGGCGGTTACACCTTC
-	TRBV27	-	TRBJ1-2	CASSLGGAADYGYTF	TGTGCCAGCAGTTTAGGAGGGGCTGCAGACTATGGCTACACCTTC
TRBD2	TRBV6-5	-	TRBJ2-1	CASSYQTSGLDEQFF	TGTGCCAGCAGTTACCAGACTAGCGGGCTGGATGAGCAGTTCTTC
TRBD1	TRBV19	-	TRBJ1-1	CASSIQNLDRVSTEAFF	TGTGCCAGTAGTATTCAGAACCTTGACAGGGTGAGCACTGAAGCTTTCTTT
-	TRBV7-6	-	TRBJ1-1	CASSLALGGNTEAFF	TGTGCCAGCAGCTTGGCATTGGGGGGTAACACTGAAGCTTTCTTT
TRBD1	TRBV7-2	once	TRBJ2-3	CASSPTGISTDTQYF	TGTGCCAGCAGCCCGACAGGGATCAGCACAGATACGCAGTATTTT
TRBD1	TRBV6-4	few	TRBJ1-1	CASSETGENTEAFF	TGTGCCAGCAGCGAAACAGGGGAGAACACTGAAGCTTTCTTT
-	TRBV6-5	once	TRBJ2-2	CASSYAGRASGELFF	TGTGCCAGCAGTTACGCGGGACGAGCATCCGGGGAGCTGTTTTTT
TRBD1	TRBV5-4	-	TRBJ1-2	CASSARDSRIIANYGYTF	TGTGCCAGCAGCGCGCGGGACAGCCGGATTATAGCTAACTATGGCTACACCTTC
TRBD2	TRBV7-2	-	TRBJ2-1	CASSLLAGSGNEQFF	TGTGCCAGCAGCTTACTAGCGGGGTCGGGGAATGAGCAGTTCTTC